The 21 T cell receptor beta chains below were found in one sample sequenced in a study of T cell repertoires in cytomegalovirus infection. Each CDR3 protein is one row after TCRdb ran MiXCR on the reads. The data contain more than 500,000 distinct CDR3 sequences, approximately 16% of them seen just once; the ten biggest clones take up more than 20%. Sequenced: CD8+ T cells from PBMCs. The receptors shown here come from a human donor in good health (CMV status not recorded). Some clones in this sample may be carry-over from other donors' samples.

About this clonotype: Just one base apart from a much larger clone, this may be a read error. This is likely a read error, given that the CDR3 carries no conserved phenylalanine or tryptophan at its end. The CDR3 region has the DNA TGTGCCAGCAGCGCCGTAAATTCCCTCCAAGAGACCGCCCAGTACTTA. Amino acid sequence: CASSAVNSLQETAQYL. This chain uses TRBV7-9 with TRBJ2-5, with D unresolved. This CDR3 spans 16 amino acids. Germline V gene data show CDR1 as SEHNR and CDR2 as FQNEAQ (reference sequence). Trimming pared 5 bases from V and 9 bases from J, leaving 25 bases between.

The table lists this clonotype with many counts. The chain has TRBV10-2 and TRBJ2-5; weak D call: TRBD1 (5 bases). From germline, CDR1 is WSHSY and CDR2 SAAADI. The V gene lost 4 bases and the J gene lost 5 bases, with 11 bases spanning the gap. The CDR3 is 13 residues long. CDR3 region: CASSGGGRETQYF. CDR3 nucleotide sequence: TGCGCCAGCAGTGGGGGCGGTAGGGAGACCCAGTACTTC.

This clonotype appeared many times. The V and J genes are TRBV7-9 and TRBJ1-5; a possible D gene is TRBD1 (5 bases). The V and J ends lost 5 bases and 3 bases respectively, with 14 bases between them. The germline gives CDR1 SEHNR, CDR2 FQNEAQ (reference sequence). This CDR3 comprises 15 residues. The CDR3 sequence is CASSPGAGPNQPQHF. DNA of the CDR3: TGTGCCAGCAGCCCTGGGGCAGGCCCCAATCAGCCCCAGCATTTT.

This clonotype has ten or more counts. The J gene is TRBJ1-1, the V gene TRBV7-9; no firm D call. The germline V gene encodes CDR1 SEHNR and CDR2 FQNEAQ (reference sequence). This CDR3 contains 14 residues. Trimming shortened V by 4 bases and J by 3 bases, and 12 bases separated the two germline ends. CDR3 residues: CASSSGYRDTEAFF. DNA for the CDR3: TGTGCCAGCAGCTCGGGGTATAGGGACACTGAAGCTTTCTTT.

This clonotype was picked up a small number of times. The chain combines TRBV6-6 with TRBJ2-2, with a tentative D call TRBD1 (7 bases). Trimming removed 0 bases from V and 5 bases from J, with 13 bases in between. The length of the CDR3 is 16 residues. Looked up from germline, CDR1 is MNHNY and CDR2 is SVGAGI (reference sequence). The CDR3 nucleotides read TGTGCCAGCAGTTACTCTGGAGGGGGCGGGACCGGGGAGCTGTTTTTT. Its protein is CASSYSGGGGTGELFF.

The table lists this clonotype with a few counts. The rearrangement uses TRBV27 and TRBJ2-7; D remains unclear. V was shortened by 7 bases and J by 4 bases, with 14 bases between the two germline ends. The CDR3 is 13 amino acids. The germline CDR1 and CDR2 sequences are MNHEY and SMNVEV (reference sequence). The CDR3 DNA sequence: TGTGCCAGCATTTCGAATGGACGGTACGAGCAGTACTTC. Protein: CASISNGRYEQYF.

This clonotype was recorded at least ten times. The genes are TRBV7-8 and TRBJ2-1; TRBD1 might be the D (5 bases). V was pared by 0 bases and J by 1 base, with 10 bases between. CDR1 and CDR2 from the germline V gene are SGHVS and FQNEAQ. This CDR3 region has 16 residues. For the CDR3, the DNA is TGTGCCAGCAGCTTAGCAAAGGGGTGGTCCTACAATGAGCAGTTCTTC. It translates to CASSLAKGWSYNEQFF. Full variable domain (outside the CDR3, taken from reference TRBV7-8 and TRBJ2-1): GAGVSQSPRYKVAKRGQDVALRCDPISGHVSLFWYQQALGQGPEFLTYFQNEAQLDKSGLPSDRFFAERPEGSVSTLKIQRTQQEDSAVYLCASSLAKGWSYNEQFFGPGTRLTVL.

This clonotype came up a few times. The chain joins TRBV5-4 to TRBJ2-3, with TRBD2 identical over 9 bases. Germline V lookup: CDR1 SGHNT, CDR2 YYREEE (reference sequence). The CDR3 consists of 15 residues. V shed 2 bases and J 2 bases; nucleotides not matched to a gene: 3. CDR3 in amino acids: CASSLKREVTDTQYF. CDR3 nucleotides: TGTGCCAGCAGCTTAAAGCGGGAGGTCACAGATACGCAGTATTTT.

The CDR3: CASSPPWSTGELFF. In DNA, the CDR3 is TGTGCCAGTAGTCCCCCCTGGAGCACCGGGGAGCTGTTTTTT. This chain joins TRBV19 and TRBJ2-2; D unclear. Between the trimmed V and J ends, which lost 5 bases and 4 bases, there was a span of 11 bases. CDR3 length equals 14 residues. From germline, CDR1 is LNHDA and CDR2 SQIVND (reference sequence).

This clonotype came up many times. This rearrangement joins TRBV27 to TRBJ1-5; tentative D call: TRBD1 (5 bases). Trimming took off 5 bases at V and 1 base at J, with 15 bases between the two ends. The CDR3 covers 16 residues. The germline V gene encodes CDR1 MNHEY and CDR2 SMNVEV (reference sequence). CDR3 DNA: TGTGCCAGCAGTCCTTCGACAGATGGGAGCAATCAGCCCCAGCATTTT. This translates into CASSPSTDGSNQPQHF.

This clonotype came up a few times. The chain joins TRBV2 to TRBJ2-3, with 9 nucleotides matching TRBD2. The germline gives CDR1 SNHLY, CDR2 FYNNEI. Trimming removed 2 bases from V and 0 bases from J; junction bases left unmatched: 6. This CDR3 has 17 amino acids. The CDR3 protein is CASSETLTSGSTDTQYF. CDR3 bases: TGTGCCAGCAGTGAAACATTGACTAGCGGAAGCACAGATACGCAGTATTTT.

Turning to this clonotype: A much larger clone lies a single base off, so this may be a read error. The chain is built from TRBV4-1 and TRBJ2-1; D might be TRBD2 (7 bases). Looked up from germline, CDR1 is MGHRA and CDR2 is YSYEKL. CDR3 length: 15 amino acids. Here the CDR3 DNA reads TGCGCCAGCAGCCTAGAGGGGGGGCAGAACAATGTGCAGTTCTTC. Protein sequence: CASSLEGGQNNVQFF.

V usage is TRBV6-5 and J usage is TRBJ1-2; perhaps TRBD1 as D (6 bases). The germline gives CDR1 MNHEY, CDR2 SVGAGI. Between the trimmed V and J ends, which lost 0 bases and 7 bases, there was a span of 12 bases. The CDR3 is made up of 14 amino acids. This chain's CDR3 is CASSYSPQGVGYTF. The CDR3 DNA sequence: TGTGCCAGCAGTTACTCACCACAGGGAGTTGGCTACACCTTC.

This clonotype turned up a few times. Possible read error: a much larger clone is one base away. The rearrangement links TRBV6-1 to TRBJ2-1; D possibly corresponds to TRBD1 (6 bases). Trimming took 6 bases from V and 0 from J, leaving 9 bases between them. This CDR3 contains 14 residues. From germline, CDR1 is MNHNS and CDR2 SASEGT. CDR3 protein: CASRTGSSYNEQFF. In DNA, the CDR3 is TGTGCCAGCAGAACAGGGAGCTCCTACAATGAGCAGTTCTTC.

The chain joins TRBV10-3 to TRBJ2-7, with 11 bases aligning to TRBD2. V lost 0 bases and J lost 6; bases outside the gene matches: 4. There are 15 residues in the CDR3. Per the germline V gene, CDR1 is ENHRY and CDR2 is SYGVKD. The CDR3 spells CAISESSSGRVEQYF. DNA for the CDR3: TGTGCCATCAGTGAGTCGAGTAGCGGGAGGGTCGAGCAGTACTTC.

This clonotype was recorded a few times. The chain uses TRBV2 and TRBJ2-1; TRBD1 matches 8 bases. Germline V gene sequence: CDR1 SNHLY, CDR2 FYNNEI. Unmatched junction bases numbered 17, after V lost 8 bases and J lost 8 bases. The CDR3 is 16 residues long. The CDR3 region has the DNA TGTGCCAGCCCCCCCCCAGGGGACAGGAACTTGGATGAGCAGTTCTTC. Translating it yields CASPPPGDRNLDEQFF.

This clonotype was seen ten or more times. The J gene is TRBJ2-5, the V gene TRBV23-1; D may be TRBD2 (6 bases). TRBV23-1 is labeled an ORF, and its function is uncertain. With 10 bases removed from V and 5 bases from J, the gap between germline ends came to 11 bases. This CDR3 region has 11 residues. The CDR3, as DNA: TGCGCCATTGAAAGCGGGGAGACCCAGTACTTC. Amino acid sequence: CAIESGETQYF.

CDR3 residues: CASSLPEGQGAEKLFF. CDR3 sequence (DNA): TGTGCCAGCAGCCTTCCCGAAGGACAGGGGGCCGAAAAACTGTTTTTT. This sequence joins TRBV7-9 and TRBJ1-4; 11 nucleotides agree with TRBD1. Per the germline V gene, CDR1 is SEHNR and CDR2 is FQNEAQ (reference sequence). The CDR3 length is 16 residues. V lost 5 bases to trimming and J lost 8 bases; unmatched junction nucleotides: 10.

This clonotype was seen only a few times. V usage is TRBV11-2 and J usage is TRBJ2-7; TRBD2 matches 15 bases. Unmatched junction bases numbered 10, after V lost 5 bases and J lost 2 bases. Germline V gene lookup returns CDR1 SGHAT and CDR2 FQNNGV. The CDR3 runs 18 residues. CDR3 nucleotide sequence: TGTGCCAGCAGCCCCTGGTCGGGACTAGCGGGAGGCCCCTACGAGCAGTACTTC. This sequence encodes CASSPWSGLAGGPYEQYF. Full variable domain (missing parts from reference TRBV11-2 and TRBJ2-7): EAGVAQSPRYKIIEKRQSVAFWCNPISGHATLYWYQQILGQGPKLLIQFQNNGVVDDSQLPKDRFSAERLKGVDSTLKIQPAKLEDSAVYLCASSPWSGLAGGPYEQYFGPGTRLTVT.

This clonotype was picked up many times. The chain's CDR3 is CATSDRSTIYF. The CDR3 DNA reads TGTGCCACCAGTGATCGAAGCACCATATATTTT. The chain has TRBV24-1 and TRBJ1-3; D remains ambiguous. Germline V lookup: CDR1 KGHDR, CDR2 SFDVKD. This CDR3 contains 11 residues. V was pared by 3 bases and J by 9 bases, with 5 bases between.

This clonotype was detected a few times. The CDR3 spells CASSQDWNRGTDTQYF. As DNA, the CDR3 is TGTGCCAGCAGCCAAGATTGGAACAGGGGTACAGATACGCAGTATTTT. This chain connects TRBV3-1 to TRBJ2-3; 7 bases are shared with TRBD1. Germline lookup yields CDR1 LGHDT and CDR2 YNNKEL (reference sequence). V trimming: 0 bases; J trimming: 3 bases; junction bases outside the gene matches: 6. CDR3 size: 16 residues.